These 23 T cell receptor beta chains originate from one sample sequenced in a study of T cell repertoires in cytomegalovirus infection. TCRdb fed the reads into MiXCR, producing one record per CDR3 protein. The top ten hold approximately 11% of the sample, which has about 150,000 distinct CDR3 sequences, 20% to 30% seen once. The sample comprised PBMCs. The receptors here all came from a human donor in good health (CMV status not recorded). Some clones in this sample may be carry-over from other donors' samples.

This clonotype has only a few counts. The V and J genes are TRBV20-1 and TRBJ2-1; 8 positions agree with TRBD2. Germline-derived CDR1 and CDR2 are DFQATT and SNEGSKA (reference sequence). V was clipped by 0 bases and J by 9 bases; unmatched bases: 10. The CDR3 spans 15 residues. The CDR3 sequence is CSARDPSGRVSEQFF. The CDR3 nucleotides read TGCAGTGCTAGAGATCCCAGCGGGAGAGTCAGTGAGCAGTTCTTC.

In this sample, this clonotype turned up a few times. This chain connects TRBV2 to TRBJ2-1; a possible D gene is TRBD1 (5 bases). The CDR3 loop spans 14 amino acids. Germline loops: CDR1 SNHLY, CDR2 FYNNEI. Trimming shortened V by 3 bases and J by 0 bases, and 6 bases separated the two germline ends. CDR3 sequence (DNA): TGTGCCAGCAGTGATGGGGCCTCCTACAATGAGCAGTTCTTC. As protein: CASSDGASYNEQFF.

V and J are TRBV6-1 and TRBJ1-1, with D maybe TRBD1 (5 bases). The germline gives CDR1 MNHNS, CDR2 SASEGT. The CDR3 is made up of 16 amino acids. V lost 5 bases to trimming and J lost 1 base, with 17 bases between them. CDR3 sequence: CASSYLVGGGNTEAFF. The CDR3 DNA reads TGTGCCAGCAGTTACCTCGTTGGGGGGGGGAACACTGAAGCTTTCTTT.

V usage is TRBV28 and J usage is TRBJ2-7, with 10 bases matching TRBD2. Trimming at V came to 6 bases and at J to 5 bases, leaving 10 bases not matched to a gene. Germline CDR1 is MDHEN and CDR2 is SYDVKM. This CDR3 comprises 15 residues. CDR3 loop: CASSLSGRALNEQYF. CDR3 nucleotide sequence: TGTGCCAGCAGCCTAAGCGGGAGGGCCCTCAACGAGCAGTACTTC.

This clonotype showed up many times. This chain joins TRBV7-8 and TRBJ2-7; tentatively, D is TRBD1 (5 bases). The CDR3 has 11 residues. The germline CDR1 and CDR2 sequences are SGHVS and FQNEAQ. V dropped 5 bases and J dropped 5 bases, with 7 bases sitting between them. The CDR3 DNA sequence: TGTGCCAGCAGCCCCAGGGACGAGCAGTACTTC. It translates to CASSPRDEQYF.

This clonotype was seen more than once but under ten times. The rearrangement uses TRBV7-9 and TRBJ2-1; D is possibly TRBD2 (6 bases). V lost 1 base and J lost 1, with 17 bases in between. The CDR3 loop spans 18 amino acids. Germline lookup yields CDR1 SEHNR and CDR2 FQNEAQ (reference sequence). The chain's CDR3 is CASSLDLLRDLSYNEQFF. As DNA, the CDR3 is TGTGCCAGCAGCTTAGACCTTCTGCGGGATCTGTCCTACAATGAGCAGTTCTTC.

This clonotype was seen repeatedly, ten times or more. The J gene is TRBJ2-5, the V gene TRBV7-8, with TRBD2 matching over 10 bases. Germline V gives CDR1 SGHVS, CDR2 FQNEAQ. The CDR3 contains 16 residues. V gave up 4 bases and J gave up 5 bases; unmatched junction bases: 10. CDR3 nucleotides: TGTGCCAGCAGCTACGGAGCGGGAGGGCGGAAGGAGACCCAGTACTTC. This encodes CASSYGAGGRKETQYF.

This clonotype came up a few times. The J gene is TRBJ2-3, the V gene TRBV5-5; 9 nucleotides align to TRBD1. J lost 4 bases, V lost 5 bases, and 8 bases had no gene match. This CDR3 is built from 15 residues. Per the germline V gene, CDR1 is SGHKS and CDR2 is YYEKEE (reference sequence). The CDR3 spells CASSWGTGIADTQYF. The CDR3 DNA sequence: TGTGCCAGCAGTTGGGGGACAGGGATTGCAGATACGCAGTATTTT.

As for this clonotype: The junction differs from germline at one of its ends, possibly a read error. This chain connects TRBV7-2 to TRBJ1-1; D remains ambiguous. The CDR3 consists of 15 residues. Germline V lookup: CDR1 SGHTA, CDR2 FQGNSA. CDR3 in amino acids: CASSPRSGSGTDAFF. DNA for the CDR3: TGTGCCAGCAGTCCAAGGTCGGGGAGTGGCACTGATGCTTTCTTT.

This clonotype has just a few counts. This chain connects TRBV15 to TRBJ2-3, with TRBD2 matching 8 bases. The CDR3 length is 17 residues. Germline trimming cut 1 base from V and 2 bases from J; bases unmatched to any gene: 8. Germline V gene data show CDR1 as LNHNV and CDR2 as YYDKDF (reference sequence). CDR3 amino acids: CATSRAGSGRITDTQYF. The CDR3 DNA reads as TGTGCCACCAGCAGAGCGGGGAGCGGGAGAATCACAGATACGCAGTATTTT.

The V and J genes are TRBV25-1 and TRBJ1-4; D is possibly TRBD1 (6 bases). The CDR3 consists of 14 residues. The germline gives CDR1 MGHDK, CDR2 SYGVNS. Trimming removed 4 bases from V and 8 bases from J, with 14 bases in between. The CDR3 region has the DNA TGTGCCAGCAGTGGAGTACAGGGATACGAAAAACTGTTTTTT. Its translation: CASSGVQGYEKLFF. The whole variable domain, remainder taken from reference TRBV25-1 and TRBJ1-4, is EADIYQTPRYLVIGTGKKITLECSQTMGHDKMYWYQQDPGMELHLIHYSYGVNSTEKGDLSSESTVSRIRTEHFPLTLESARPSHTSQYLCASSGVQGYEKLFFGSGTQLSVL.

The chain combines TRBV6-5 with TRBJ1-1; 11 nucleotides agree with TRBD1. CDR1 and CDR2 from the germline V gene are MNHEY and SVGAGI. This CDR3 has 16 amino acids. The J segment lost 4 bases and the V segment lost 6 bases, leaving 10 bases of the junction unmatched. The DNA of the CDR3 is TGTGCCAGCAGAACCGGGACAGGGGGGAAAGGCACTGAAGCTTTCTTT. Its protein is CASRTGTGGKGTEAFF.

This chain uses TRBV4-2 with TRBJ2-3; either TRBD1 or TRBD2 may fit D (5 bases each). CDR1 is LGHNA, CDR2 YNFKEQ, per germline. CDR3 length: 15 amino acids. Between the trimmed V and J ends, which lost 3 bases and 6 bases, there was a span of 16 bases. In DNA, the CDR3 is TGTGCCAGCAGCCATTTAGGAAGAGGGGAGGATACGCAGTATTTT. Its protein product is CASSHLGRGEDTQYF.

CDR3 coding DNA: TGTGCCAGCAGCTCAATTACAGGGAATTCACCCCTCCACTTT. Translated, it gives CASSSITGNSPLHF. The chain employs TRBV7-3 and TRBJ1-6, with D possibly TRBD1 on 6 matching bases. This CDR3 region has 14 residues. Germline V lookup: CDR1 SGHTA, CDR2 FQGTGA. Trimming stripped 4 bases from V and 7 bases from J, with 11 bases between.

The chain's CDR3 is CASSSRPLSTDTQYF. CDR3 coding DNA: TGTGCCAGTAGTAGCCGTCCTTTAAGCACAGATACGCAGTATTTT. The rearrangement joins TRBV19 to TRBJ2-3; no reliable D call. CDR3 length: 15 residues. Germline assignment: CDR1 LNHDA and CDR2 SQIVND (reference sequence). Trimming left V 4 bases short and J 0 bases short, with 11 bases between.

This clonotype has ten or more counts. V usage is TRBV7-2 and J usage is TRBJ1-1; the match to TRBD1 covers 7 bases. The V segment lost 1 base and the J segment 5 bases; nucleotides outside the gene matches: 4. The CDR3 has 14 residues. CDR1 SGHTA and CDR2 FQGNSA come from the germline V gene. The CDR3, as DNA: TGTGCCAGCAGCTTAGACAACAGGGGAACTGAAGCTTTCTTT. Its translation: CASSLDNRGTEAFF.

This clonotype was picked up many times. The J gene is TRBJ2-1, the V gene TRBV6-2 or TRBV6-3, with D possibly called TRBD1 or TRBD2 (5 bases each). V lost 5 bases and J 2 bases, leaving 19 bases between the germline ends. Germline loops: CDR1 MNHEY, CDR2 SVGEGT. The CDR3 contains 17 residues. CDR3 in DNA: TGTGCCAGCAGTCTTCTCCCCCGGCAGGGACCCTACAATGAGCAGTTCTTC. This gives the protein CASSLLPRQGPYNEQFF.

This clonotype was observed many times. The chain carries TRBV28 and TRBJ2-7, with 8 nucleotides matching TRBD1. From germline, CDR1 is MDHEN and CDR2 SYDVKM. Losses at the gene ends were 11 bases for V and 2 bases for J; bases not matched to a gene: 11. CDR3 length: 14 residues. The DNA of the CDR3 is TGTGCCTCATCGGCCGGACAGGGAGCCTACGAGCAGTACTTC. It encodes CASSAGQGAYEQYF.

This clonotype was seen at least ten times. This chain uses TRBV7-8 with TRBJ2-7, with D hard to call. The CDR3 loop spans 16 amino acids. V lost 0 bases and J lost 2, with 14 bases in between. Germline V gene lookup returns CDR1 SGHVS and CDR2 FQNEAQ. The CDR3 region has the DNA TGTGCCAGCAGCTTAGCGTCACAGCTTACTACCTACGAGCAGTACTTC. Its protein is CASSLASQLTTYEQYF.

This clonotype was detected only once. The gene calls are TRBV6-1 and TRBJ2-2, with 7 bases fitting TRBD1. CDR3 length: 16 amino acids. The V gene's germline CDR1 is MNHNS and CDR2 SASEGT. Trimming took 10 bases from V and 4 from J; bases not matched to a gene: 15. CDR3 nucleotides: TGTGCCACCCACACACCCCTGCAGGGGGTCACCGGGGAGCTGTTTTTT. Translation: CATHTPLQGVTGELFF.

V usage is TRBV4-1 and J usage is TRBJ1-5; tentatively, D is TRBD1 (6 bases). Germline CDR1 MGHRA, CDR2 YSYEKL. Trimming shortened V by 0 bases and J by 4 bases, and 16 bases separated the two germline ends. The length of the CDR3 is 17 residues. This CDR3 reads CASSQDWERGGNQPQHF. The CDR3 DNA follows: TGCGCCAGCAGCCAAGATTGGGAGAGGGGGGGGAATCAGCCCCAGCATTTT.

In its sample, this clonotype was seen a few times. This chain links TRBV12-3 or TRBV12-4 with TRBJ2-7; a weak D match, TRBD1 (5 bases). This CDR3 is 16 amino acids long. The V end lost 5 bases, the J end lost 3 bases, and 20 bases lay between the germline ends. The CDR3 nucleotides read TGTGCCAGCAGTAATGGGCAGGGCCTCTTATTCTACGAGCAGTACTTC. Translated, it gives CASSNGQGLLFYEQYF.

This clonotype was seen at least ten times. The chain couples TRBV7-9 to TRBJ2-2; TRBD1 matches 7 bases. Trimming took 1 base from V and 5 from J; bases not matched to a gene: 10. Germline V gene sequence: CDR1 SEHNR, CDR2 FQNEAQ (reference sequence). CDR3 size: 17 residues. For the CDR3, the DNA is TGTGCCAGCAGCTTAGACCAGACAGGGAGATGGACCGGGGAGCTGTTTTTT. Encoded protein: CASSLDQTGRWTGELFF.